This entry concerns a single T cell receptor beta chain. Its antigen remains unknown. These data are taken from a study of beta chain features in type 1 diabetes. V shed 2 bases and J shed 12 bases, with 10 bases lying between them. The CDR3 length is 12 residues. CDR1 and CDR2 from the germline V gene are SGHTA and FQGNSA. The isolated RNA, all of it, was reverse transcribed, so expressed TCRB transcripts were what got sequenced. The protocol was immunoSEQ multiplex PCR, while the TCRdb copy is restricted to in-frame clones and leaves out a portion. Of around 340,000 clones listed, approximately 10% are singletons. Study findings and constraints: Moderate but significant shortening of TCRB CDR3s was recorded in all four CD4+ subsets from Type 1 diabetes patients.

The TCR originated in a man aged 30 to 45 with type 1 diabetes. This sequence joins TRBV7-2 and TRBJ1-4; D not resolved. The sequenced material came from central memory CD4+ T cells from blood. The CDR3 protein is CASSLFGRELFF. DNA for the CDR3: TGTGCCAGCAGCTTATTCGGGAGGGAACTGTTTTTT.